This T cell receptor beta chain comes out of a study of a mutant IDH1 vaccine in newly diagnosed glioma. About this clone: Its antigen remains unknown.

V lost 5 bases and J lost 10; bases outside the gene matches: 13. The germline CDR1 and CDR2 sequences are SGHTA and FQGNSA. The CDR3 has 14 residues. Profiled with immunoSEQ multiplex PCR; TCRdb holds only in-frame clones, not every one. This sample has approximately 60,000 clones, with around 85% found just once. Whole-study results and caveats: Changes in the top peripheral T cell clonotypes seemingly had no bearing on pseudoprogression.

Time point of the sample: week 35, safety follow-up. Each dose of the vaccine consisted of 300 ug of mutant IDH1 20-mer peptide, with topical imiquimod. This clonotype was obtained from a man aged 40-49 years with glioma. The sample consisted of PBMCs, taken from a glioma patient whose treatment included an IDH1 peptide vaccine. The V gene is TRBV7-2, the J gene TRBJ1-1, with 7 bases fitting TRBD1. The CDR3 here is CASSPGTDIWGAFF. The DNA of the CDR3 is TGTGCCAGCAGCCCCGGGACAGACATCTGGGGAGCTTTCTTT.